Given below is one T cell receptor (beta chain) in context. Trimming shortened V by 0 bases and J by 4 bases, and 9 bases separated the two germline ends. Germline V gene sequence: CDR1 MNHEY, CDR2 SVGAGI. The CDR3 totals 14 residues. Produced via immunoSEQ multiplex PCR; TCRdb's table is partial and in-frame only. The sample lists about 120,000 clones, roughly 89% occurring once. This record belongs to a study of T cell responses to AZD1222 COVID-19 vaccine. The material was peripheral blood, obtained on day 0 of AZD1222 vaccination. The TCR originated in an adult in good health. The chain joins TRBV6-5 to TRBJ1-2; D is unclear. The CDR3 protein is CASSYSNLFYGYTF. The DNA of the CDR3 is TGTGCCAGCAGTTACTCGAACCTGTTCTATGGCTACACCTTC.